These 22 T cell receptor beta chains were sequenced from one sample in a study of blood T cell repertoires in COVID-19. The data were produced by immunoSEQ multiplex PCR, yet TCRdb's version contains in-frame clones alone and is incomplete. The table has roughly 380,000 clones, approximately 90% seen once. What was sequenced was peripheral blood. These receptors all stem from a woman in her 40s with COVID-19, enrolled during active disease.

The chain employs TRBV27 and TRBJ2-5; D perhaps matches TRBD1 (6 bases). The CDR3 is made up of 16 amino acids. Trimming took 3 bases from V and 2 from J, leaving 16 bases between them. Germline loops: CDR1 MNHEY, CDR2 SMNVEV (reference sequence). In DNA, the CDR3 is TGTGCCAGCAGTTTTCTCTCGGGAACAGGGCAAGAGACCCAGTACTTC. This sequence encodes CASSFLSGTGQETQYF.

The rearrangement links TRBV30 to TRBJ2-5, with 9 bases matching TRBD1. CDR3 length: 13 residues. The V gene end was trimmed by 3 bases and the J gene end by 5 bases; junction bases not matched to a gene: 4. Germline CDR1 and CDR2: GTSNPN and SVGIG (reference sequence). The CDR3 DNA reads TGTGCCTGGAGCCTACAGGGGGCTGAGACCCAGTACTTC. Its protein is CAWSLQGAETQYF.

The CDR3 region is CASSLGFGRGTGELFF. In nucleotides, the CDR3 is TGTGCCAGCAGCTTAGGGTTTGGCAGGGGCACCGGGGAGCTGTTTTTT. The rearrangement links TRBV7-3 to TRBJ2-2, with TRBD1 as a possible D gene (6 bases). The CDR3 spans 16 residues. The V and J ends lost 2 bases and 4 bases respectively, with 14 bases between them. Looked up from germline, CDR1 is SGHTA and CDR2 is FQGTGA.

This rearrangement joins TRBV28 to TRBJ2-1, with 12 nucleotides matching TRBD2. V lost 5 bases, J lost 2 bases, and 16 bases stayed unmatched. CDR1 is MDHEN, CDR2 SYDVKM, per germline. The CDR3 consists of 20 residues. Here the CDR3 reads CASSTISPRLAGGPYNEQFF. Here the CDR3 DNA reads TGTGCCAGCAGTACCATATCCCCCCGTCTAGCGGGAGGGCCCTACAATGAGCAGTTCTTC.

The chain has TRBV11-2 and TRBJ1-2; no clear D gene. Trimming removed 5 bases from V and 6 bases from J, with 13 bases in between. There are 13 residues in the CDR3. The germline V gene has CDR1 SGHAT and CDR2 FQNNGV. The CDR3 loop is CASSAYSKDGYTF. CDR3 DNA: TGTGCCAGCAGCGCTTACAGCAAGGATGGCTACACCTTC.

The chain employs TRBV5-1 and TRBJ1-1, with 8 bases identical to TRBD1. J lost 6 bases, V lost 1 base, and 11 bases had no gene match. Germline CDR1 reads SGHRS; CDR2 reads YFSETQ. The length of the CDR3 is 16 residues. In DNA form, the CDR3 reads TGCGCCAGCAGCTTGTGGGTCCCCCAGGGGGCCGCTGAAGCTTTCTTT. Translation gives CASSLWVPQGAAEAFF.

The chain is built from TRBV13 and TRBJ1-4; no clear D gene. V gave up 5 bases and J gave up 14 bases, with 18 bases separating them. The CDR3 extends over 13 amino acids. Germline V gene data show CDR1 as PRHDT and CDR2 as FYEKMQ (reference sequence). The CDR3 protein is CASSHKGGHRLFF. The CDR3 nucleotides are TGTGCCAGCAGCCATAAAGGAGGCCACCGTCTGTTTTTT.

The CDR3 sequence is CASSLRGGWETQYF. CDR3 nucleotide sequence: TGTGCCAGCTCCCTGAGGGGGGGCTGGGAGACCCAGTACTTC. The V call is TRBV28, the J call TRBJ2-5; tentative D call: TRBD2 (7 bases). The length of the CDR3 is 14 residues. CDR1 MDHEN and CDR2 SYDVKM come from the germline V gene. V lost 8 bases and J lost 5, with 18 bases in between.

The rearrangement joins TRBV5-6 to TRBJ1-4; 9 nucleotides agree with TRBD1. CDR3 length: 16 residues. The V gene end was trimmed by 3 bases and the J gene end by 2 bases; junction bases not matched to a gene: 5. Germline loops: CDR1 SGHDT, CDR2 YYEEEE. CDR3 nucleotide sequence: TGTGCCAGCAGCTGGAGGACAGGGGACACTAATGAAAAACTGTTTTTT. Amino acid sequence: CASSWRTGDTNEKLFF.

On this clone itself: Germline is not matched at one junction end, which may reflect a read error. This chain uses TRBV5-4 with TRBJ1-1, with D unclear. CDR1 is SGHNT and CDR2 is YYREEE in the germline V gene (reference sequence). The CDR3 contains 12 residues. The CDR3 is CASSLAEAEAFF. DNA for the CDR3: TGTGCAAGCAGCTTGGCCGAGGCTGAAGCTTTCTTT.

The sample holds a few counts of this clone. J is TRBJ2-1 and V is TRBV30, with a tentative D call TRBD2 (6 bases). Germline V lookup: CDR1 GTSNPN, CDR2 SVGIG (reference sequence). Trimming left V 0 bases short and J 4 bases short, with 13 bases between. This CDR3 is 15 amino acids long. The CDR3 sequence is CAWSVLAREYNEQFF. Written as DNA, the CDR3 is TGTGCCTGGAGTGTTCTAGCGAGAGAGTACAATGAGCAGTTCTTC.

This chain links TRBV5-1 with TRBJ1-1; 9 bases fit TRBD1. CDR3 length: 15 residues. CDR1 and CDR2 from the germline V gene are SGHRS and YFSETQ. The J segment lost 4 bases and the V segment lost 0 bases, leaving 4 bases of the junction unmatched. Written as DNA, the CDR3 is TGCGCCAGCAGCTTGGAGGGACAGGGAAGCACTGAAGCTTTCTTT. Translated: CASSLEGQGSTEAFF.

The chain couples TRBV6-5 to TRBJ2-2; tentatively, D is TRBD2 (5 bases). Looked up from germline, CDR1 is MNHEY and CDR2 is SVGAGI. The V end lost 8 bases, the J end lost 6 bases, and 10 bases lay between the germline ends. The CDR3 totals 12 residues. Here the CDR3 reads CASPARAGELFF. The CDR3 DNA reads as TGTGCCAGCCCGGCGAGGGCCGGGGAGCTGTTTTTT.

The chain has TRBV24-1 and TRBJ2-1, with D perhaps TRBD1 (5 bases). This CDR3 has 14 residues. CDR1 and CDR2 (germline): KGHDR, SFDVKD. The V end lost 7 bases, the J end lost 8 bases, and 17 bases lay between the germline ends. The CDR3 protein is CATSSEGGQYEQFF. In DNA, the CDR3 is TGTGCCACCAGCTCGGAAGGCGGACAATATGAGCAGTTCTTC.

The chain joins TRBV15 to TRBJ2-2; TRBD1 aligns across 8 bases. CDR3 length equals 15 residues. Trimming removed 3 bases from V and 2 bases from J; junction bases left unmatched: 2. Germline loops: CDR1 LNHNV, CDR2 YYDKDF (reference sequence). DNA for the CDR3: TGTGCCACCAGCAGGGACAGGGCTAACACCGGGGAGCTGTTTTTT. Translated, it gives CATSRDRANTGELFF.

In its sample, this clone was seen a few times. One end of the junction varies from germline; a read error may be responsible. V usage is TRBV7-8 and J usage is TRBJ2-7, with TRBD2 matching 8 bases. The germline V gene has CDR1 SGHVS and CDR2 FQNEAQ. This CDR3 comprises 15 residues. The CDR3 here is CASRLDTSGLYEQYF. CDR3 nucleotide sequence: TGTGCCAGCAGGTTAGACACTAGCGGACTCTACGAGCAGTACTTC.

The V gene is TRBV27, the J gene TRBJ1-1; D gene ambiguous. V lost 0 bases and J 7 bases, leaving 6 bases between the germline ends. This CDR3 region has 12 residues. CDR1 and CDR2 from the germline V gene are MNHEY and SMNVEV (reference sequence). CDR3 nucleotides: TGTGCCAGCAGTTTATCAGGGAGTGAAGCTTTCTTT. Residues: CASSLSGSEAFF.

This chain joins TRBV4-3 and TRBJ1-6; a weak D match, TRBD1 (6 bases). The CDR3 totals 15 residues. Trimming took 0 bases from V and 10 from J, leaving 13 bases between them. CDR1 LGHNA and CDR2 YSLEER come from the germline V gene. CDR3 sequence: CASSQDTDRRSPLHF. CDR3 in DNA: TGCGCCAGCAGCCAAGATACGGACAGAAGATCACCCCTCCACTTT.

The genes are TRBV19 and TRBJ1-4, with 10 bases aligning to TRBD1. This CDR3 is 17 amino acids long. J lost 11 bases, V lost 4 bases, and 16 bases had no gene match. CDR1 and CDR2 from the germline V gene are LNHDA and SQIVND (reference sequence). The CDR3 loop reads CASSRRDRGLALGKLFF. The CDR3 DNA sequence: TGTGCCAGTAGTAGAAGGGACAGGGGCCTCGCTCTAGGGAAACTGTTTTTT.

The J gene is TRBJ2-3, the V gene TRBV5-1; 12 bases match TRBD2. CDR1 is SGHRS and CDR2 is YFSETQ in the germline V gene. The CDR3 is 15 amino acids. V trimming: 0 bases; J trimming: 5 bases; junction bases outside the gene matches: 1. CDR3 nucleotide sequence: TGCGCCAGCAGCTTGGGGACTAGCGGGGAAGATACGCAGTATTTT. Translating gives CASSLGTSGEDTQYF.

The rearrangement links TRBV19 to TRBJ1-1, with D possibly matching TRBD1 (6 bases). Germline CDR1 and CDR2: LNHDA and SQIVND (reference sequence). Trimming took 4 bases from V and 0 from J, leaving 12 bases between them. The CDR3 covers 15 residues. CDR3 protein: CASSRGRRMNTEAFF. The CDR3 DNA follows: TGTGCCAGTAGTAGGGGGCGGAGGATGAACACTGAAGCTTTCTTT.

J is TRBJ2-1 and V is TRBV4-2, with 8 bases matching TRBD2. The CDR3 consists of 16 residues. Germline CDR1 is LGHNA and CDR2 is YNFKEQ. With 1 base clipped from V and 1 base from J, the junction kept 3 bases outside the gene matches. Here the CDR3 DNA reads TGTGCCAGCAGCCAAGTAGCGGGGAGTTCCTACAATGAGCAGTTCTTC. Translating gives CASSQVAGSSYNEQFF.